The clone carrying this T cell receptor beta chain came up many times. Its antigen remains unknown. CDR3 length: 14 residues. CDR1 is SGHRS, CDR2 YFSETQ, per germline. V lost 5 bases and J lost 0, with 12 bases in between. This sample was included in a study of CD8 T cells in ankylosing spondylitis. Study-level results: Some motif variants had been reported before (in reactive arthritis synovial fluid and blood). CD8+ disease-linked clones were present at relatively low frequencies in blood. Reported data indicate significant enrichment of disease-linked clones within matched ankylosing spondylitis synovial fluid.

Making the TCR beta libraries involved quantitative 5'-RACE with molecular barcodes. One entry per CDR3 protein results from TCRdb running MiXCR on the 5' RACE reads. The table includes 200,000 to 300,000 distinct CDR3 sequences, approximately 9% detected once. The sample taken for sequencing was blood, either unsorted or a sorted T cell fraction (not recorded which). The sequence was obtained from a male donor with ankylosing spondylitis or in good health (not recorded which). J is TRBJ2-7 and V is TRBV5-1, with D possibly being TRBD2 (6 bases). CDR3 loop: CASRASAYSYEQYF. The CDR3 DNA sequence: TGCGCCAGCAGGGCTAGCGCCTACTCCTACGAGCAGTACTTC.